These 25 T cell receptor beta chains were all obtained from the same sample, sequenced in a study of OX40 agonist ivuxolimab in advanced cancers. TCRdb's copy holds only in-frame clones and misses some; the assay was immunoSEQ multiplex PCR. Among 78,000 or so clones listed, approximately 86% were seen once. The sequenced sample was CD4+ or CD8+ T cells sorted from blood, obtained in a trial of the OX40 agonist ivuxolimab. The receptors here all came from an adult with an advanced solid tumor such as melanoma, head and neck, liver or kidney cancer.

This clone was observed a single time. This chain uses TRBV5-1 with TRBJ2-3; TRBD2 aligns across 8 bases. CDR3 length: 17 amino acids. V shed 4 bases, J shed 2 bases, and the junction held 12 bases outside the gene matches. Germline V gene sequence: CDR1 SGHRS, CDR2 YFSETQ. The CDR3 protein is CASSLRQAGAPTDTQYF. Here the CDR3 DNA reads TGCGCCAGCAGCCTAAGACAAGCGGGAGCCCCCACAGATACGCAGTATTTT. Together with reference TRBV5-1 and TRBJ2-3, the CDR3 gives the full variable domain: KAGVTQTPRYLIKTRGQQVTLSCSPISGHRSVSWYQQTPGQGLQFLFEYFSETQRNKGNFPGRFSGRQFSNSRSEMNVSTLELGDSALYLCASSLRQAGAPTDTQYFGPGTRLTVL.

Of note for this clone: The sample contains more than one DNA sequence encoding this CDR3. The chain carries TRBV6-5 and TRBJ1-1; TRBD1 agrees at 8 bases. Per the germline V gene, CDR1 is MNHEY and CDR2 is SVGAGI. V was clipped by 4 bases and J by 0 bases; unmatched bases: 1. The CDR3 length is 14 residues. The CDR3 DNA reads TGTGCCAGCAGTTTGGACAGGGTGAACACTGAAGCTTTCTTT. Translating gives CASSLDRVNTEAFF.

The chain combines TRBV6-6 with TRBJ2-1, with 13 bases matching TRBD2. The germline gives CDR1 MNHNY, CDR2 SVGAGI (reference sequence). V lost 2 bases to trimming and J lost 8 bases; unmatched junction nucleotides: 6. The CDR3 is 16 amino acids. CDR3 region: CASSYSGLAGAYEQFF. CDR3 nucleotides: TGTGCCAGCAGTTACAGTGGACTAGCGGGAGCTTATGAGCAGTTCTTC.

V gene TRBV28 combines with J gene TRBJ1-1; no reliable D call. The CDR3 consists of 14 residues. Germline-derived CDR1 and CDR2 are MDHEN and SYDVKM. V was cut by 3 bases and J by 6 bases, with 14 bases left in between. CDR3 in DNA: TGTGCCAGCAGTTTTCGGGGTTTGAGCGCTGAAGCTTTCTTT. Translated: CASSFRGLSAEAFF.

This clone was detected once. The chain joins TRBV6-1 to TRBJ1-1; the match to TRBD1 covers 12 bases. The CDR3 totals 17 residues. The J segment lost 0 bases and the V segment lost 3 bases, leaving 5 bases of the junction unmatched. Germline assignment: CDR1 MNHNS and CDR2 SASEGT. In nucleotides, the CDR3 is TGTGCCAGCAGTGAGCCGGGACAGGGGGCGATGAACACTGAAGCTTTCTTT. Amino acid sequence: CASSEPGQGAMNTEAFF.

The chain is built from TRBV2 and TRBJ1-5; D is possibly TRBD1 (6 bases). Germline lookup yields CDR1 SNHLY and CDR2 FYNNEI. CDR3 length equals 12 residues. V lost 10 bases, J lost 3 bases, and 10 bases lay in between. This chain's CDR3 is CATNRDNQPQHF. The CDR3 nucleotides read TGTGCCACCAACAGGGACAATCAGCCCCAGCATTTT.

The chain combines TRBV10-1 with TRBJ1-3; D remains ambiguous. The CDR3 spans 12 residues. Trimming took off 4 bases at V and 4 bases at J, with 5 bases between the two ends. Germline-derived CDR1 and CDR2 are WNHNN and SYGVQD (reference sequence). CDR3 DNA: TGCGCCAGCAGTGGCCAGGGAAACACCATATATTTT. Protein sequence: CASSGQGNTIYF.

This clone was observed a single time. The chain is built from TRBV4-1 and TRBJ1-2; a possible D gene is TRBD1 (6 bases). This CDR3 spans 15 amino acids. The V and J ends lost 4 bases and 4 bases respectively, with 16 bases between them. Germline V gene data show CDR1 as MGHRA and CDR2 as YSYEKL. The CDR3 loop is CASSREGGLSYGYTF. The CDR3 nucleotides are TGCGCCAGCAGCCGGGAGGGGGGTTTGAGCTATGGCTACACCTTC.

This chain links TRBV7-6 with TRBJ1-6; tentatively, D is TRBD1 (5 bases). The germline V gene encodes CDR1 SGHVS and CDR2 FNYEAQ. V lost 5 bases and J lost 5, with 10 bases in between. The CDR3 has 14 amino acids. CDR3: CASSRDRDNSPLHF. The CDR3 DNA sequence: TGTGCCAGCAGCCGCGACAGAGATAATTCACCCCTCCACTTT.

This sequence joins TRBV6-5 and TRBJ1-6; no reliable D call. CDR3 length equals 13 residues. V was cut by 4 bases and J by 9 bases, with 10 bases left in between. CDR1 MNHEY and CDR2 SVGAGI come from the germline V gene. The CDR3 loop is CASSSLSSSPLHF. In nucleotides, the CDR3 is TGTGCCAGCAGTTCCCTCAGCTCTTCACCCCTCCACTTT.

The chain joins TRBV9 to TRBJ2-5; 13 bases map to TRBD2. Per the germline V gene, CDR1 is SGDLS and CDR2 is YYNGEE. V shed 0 bases, J shed 5 bases, and the junction held 10 bases outside the gene matches. There are 18 residues in the CDR3. CDR3 nucleotide sequence: TGTGCCAGCAGCGTAGGAACTAGCGGGGGGGCCGCGGGGGAGACCCAGTACTTC. It encodes CASSVGTSGGAAGETQYF.

This chain connects TRBV30 to TRBJ1-6, with D perhaps TRBD1 (5 bases). Germline V gene data show CDR1 as GTSNPN and CDR2 as SVGIG (reference sequence). Trimming shortened V by 0 bases and J by 10 bases, and 16 bases separated the two germline ends. This CDR3 is built from 15 residues. The CDR3 region has the DNA TGTGCCTGGAGTGTGTTGGGACCCCCGAGGTCACCCCTCCACTTT. Its protein is CAWSVLGPPRSPLHF.

The chain has TRBV7-2 and TRBJ1-5; D is undetermined. Trimming stripped 2 bases from V and 0 bases from J, with 8 bases between. In germline, CDR1 is SGHTA, CDR2 FQGNSA. The CDR3 is 15 amino acids. CDR3 in amino acids: CASSLYGVSNQPQHF. Here the CDR3 DNA reads TGTGCCAGCAGCTTATATGGGGTTAGCAATCAGCCCCAGCATTTT.

The chain joins TRBV19 to TRBJ2-2; D remains ambiguous. The V end lost 1 base, the J end lost 5 bases, and 2 bases lay between the germline ends. Per the germline V gene, CDR1 is LNHDA and CDR2 is SQIVND (reference sequence). The CDR3 has 12 amino acids. CDR3: CASSIGTGELFF. The CDR3 bases are TGTGCCAGTAGTATAGGGACCGGGGAGCTGTTTTTT.

V and J are TRBV6-6 and TRBJ2-7; no reliable D call. Germline V gene data show CDR1 as MNHNY and CDR2 as SVGAGI (reference sequence). CDR3 size: 11 residues. With 6 bases removed from V and 5 bases from J, the gap between germline ends came to 8 bases. The CDR3 sequence: CASSRLDEQYF. In nucleotides, the CDR3 is TGTGCCAGCAGCCGCTTAGACGAGCAGTACTTC.

The chain links TRBV7-3 to TRBJ2-2, with 7 positions matching TRBD2. The V segment lost 5 bases and the J segment 1 base; nucleotides outside the gene matches: 4. The V gene's germline CDR1 is SGHTA and CDR2 FQGTGA. This CDR3 comprises 15 residues. CDR3 sequence reads: CASSPLAGNTGELFF. In DNA form, the CDR3 reads TGTGCCAGCAGCCCCTTAGCGGGGAACACCGGGGAGCTGTTTTTT.

The chain has TRBV27 and TRBJ1-2, with 10 bases that match TRBD1. V shed 8 bases, J shed 3 bases, and the junction held 12 bases outside the gene matches. Germline V gene lookup returns CDR1 MNHEY and CDR2 SMNVEV (reference sequence). The CDR3 is made up of 16 amino acids. CDR3 in DNA: TGTGCCAGCCGGAGGGACAGGGGCGAGGGGGACTATGGCTACACCTTC. Translating gives CASRRDRGEGDYGYTF.

The chain recombines TRBV9 with TRBJ2-5; 7 bases agree with TRBD1. The V gene end was trimmed by 7 bases and the J gene end by 2 bases; junction bases not matched to a gene: 11. The length of the CDR3 is 15 residues. Per germline, CDR1 SGDLS and CDR2 YYNGEE. DNA for the CDR3: TGTGCCAGCGCCACCCGGTGGGACAGTCAAGAGACCCAGTACTTC. Encoded protein: CASATRWDSQETQYF.

V gene TRBV19 combines with J gene TRBJ2-7; unclear D gene. The CDR3 is 15 amino acids. The V gene lost 6 bases and the J gene lost 4 bases, with 19 bases spanning the gap. Germline V CDR1 and CDR2: LNHDA, SQIVND (reference sequence). As DNA, the CDR3 is TGTGCCAGTAGCACCCTCGGCAACACACTTTACGAGCAGTACTTC. It translates to CASSTLGNTLYEQYF.

The rearrangement links TRBV30 to TRBJ1-2, with 8 bases fitting TRBD1. Germline V gene lookup returns CDR1 GTSNPN and CDR2 SVGIG (reference sequence). Germline trimming cut 5 bases from V and 14 bases from J; bases unmatched to any gene: 22. The CDR3 has 15 residues. CDR3 sequence: CAWRAGQGQADVGTF. CDR3 DNA sequence: TGTGCCTGGCGAGCCGGACAGGGCCAAGCCGATGTGGGTACCTTC.

This clone occurred a few times. The chain couples TRBV28 to TRBJ1-4; D gene unclear. The germline V gene encodes CDR1 MDHEN and CDR2 SYDVKM. Trimming shortened V by 3 bases and J by 7 bases, and 12 bases separated the two germline ends. This CDR3 has 14 residues. The CDR3 bases are TGTGCCAGCAGTTTTTTGGGTTTAGGTGAAAAACTGTTTTTT. Translated, it gives CASSFLGLGEKLFF. The variable domain in full, completed from reference TRBV28 and TRBJ1-4, reads DVKVTQSSRYLVKRTGEKVFLECVQDMDHENMFWYRQDPGLGLRLIYFSYDVKMKEKGDIPEGYSVSREKKERFSLILESASTNQTSMYLCASSFLGLGEKLFFGSGTQLSVL.

The rearrangement joins TRBV25-1 to TRBJ1-6, with D maybe TRBD1 (6 bases). V was clipped by 2 bases and J by 14 bases, with 28 bases between them. CDR3 length: 18 residues. Per germline, CDR1 MGHDK and CDR2 SYGVNS. Here the CDR3 DNA reads TGTGCCAGCAGTGAACGAATCGACGGGGGGCGAAACATTGTAACCCTCCACTTT. It yields the protein CASSERIDGGRNIVTLHF.

V and J are TRBV10-3 and TRBJ2-5; D is uncertain. CDR1 and CDR2 from the germline V gene are ENHRY and SYGVKD. There are 13 residues in the CDR3. V was pared by 0 bases and J by 4 bases, with 6 bases between. The CDR3 nucleotides are TGTGCCATCAGTGAGTCGTCCCCAGAGACCCAGTACTTC. This codes for CAISESSPETQYF.

The CDR3 protein is CASSTRGRGFF. Written as DNA, the CDR3 is TGTGCCAGCAGTACTAGGGGCAGGGGGTTTTTT. The chain uses TRBV28 and TRBJ1-4, with D possibly being TRBD1 (6 bases). Germline-derived CDR1 and CDR2 are MDHEN and SYDVKM. Trimming pared 5 bases from V and 16 bases from J, leaving 14 bases between. CDR3 length equals 11 residues. Together with reference TRBV28 and TRBJ1-4, the CDR3 gives the full variable domain: DVKVTQSSRYLVKRTGEKVFLECVQDMDHENMFWYRQDPGLGLRLIYFSYDVKMKEKGDIPEGYSVSREKKERFSLILESASTNQTSMYLCASSTRGRGFFGSGTQLSVL.

V is TRBV9 and J is TRBJ2-1, with 8 bases lining up with TRBD1. Germline CDR1 is SGDLS and CDR2 is YYNGEE. There are 16 residues in the CDR3. V gave up 2 bases and J gave up 0 bases; unmatched junction bases: 4. The CDR3, as DNA: TGTGCCAGCAGCGTGACAGGGGCTAGCTCCTACAATGAGCAGTTCTTC. The encoded protein is CASSVTGASSYNEQFF.